Each of the 23 T cell receptor beta chains below was sequenced from the same sample in a study of blood T cell repertoires in COVID-19. Clones were sequenced by immunoSEQ multiplex PCR, and TCRdb holds only the in-frame ones, with some missing. The sample includes about 100,000 clones, about 90% seen only once; the top ten take 7.4%. The sample comprised peripheral blood. These TCRs come from a man younger than 40 in a cohort sampled during active COVID-19.

V and J are TRBV5-1 and TRBJ1-6; no firm D call. V was pared by 0 bases and J by 0 bases, with 13 bases between. Germline CDR1 SGHRS, CDR2 YFSETQ. CDR3 size: 18 residues. CDR3 loop: CASSLEPPGSSYNSPLHF. In nucleotides, the CDR3 is TGCGCCAGCAGCTTGGAACCCCCGGGGTCCTCCTATAATTCACCCCTCCACTTT.

This clone was recorded at least ten times. The CDR3 loop is CASSPGTGASEQYF. CDR3 coding DNA: TGTGCCAGCAGCCCAGGGACAGGGGCCAGCGAGCAGTACTTC. The gene calls are TRBV7-2 and TRBJ2-7, with 10 nucleotides matching TRBD1. The V gene end was trimmed by 5 bases and the J gene end by 6 bases; junction bases not matched to a gene: 7. CDR1 is SGHTA, CDR2 FQGNSA, per germline. The CDR3 extends over 14 amino acids.

The chain joins TRBV18 to TRBJ1-1, with D maybe TRBD1 (6 bases). Germline V lookup: CDR1 KGHSH, CDR2 LQKENI. The CDR3 is 13 residues long. V was shortened by 8 bases and J by 1 base, with 11 bases between the two germline ends. As DNA, the CDR3 is TGTGCCAGCCAACAGGGTGCGAACACTGAAGCTTTCTTT. It is translated as CASQQGANTEAFF.

This chain uses TRBV7-6 with TRBJ2-3; D might be TRBD1 (6 bases). The length of the CDR3 is 16 residues. Trimming cost V 2 bases and J 3 bases, with 15 bases left between them. Germline values: CDR1 SGHVS, CDR2 FNYEAQ. For the CDR3, the DNA is TGTGCCAGCAGCTTAAGGCAGGGACAATCGACAGATACGCAGTATTTT. This encodes CASSLRQGQSTDTQYF.

The J gene is TRBJ2-7, the V gene TRBV5-1, with TRBD2 as a possible D gene (7 bases). The CDR3 is 16 residues long. Germline V gene sequence: CDR1 SGHRS, CDR2 YFSETQ. Trimming took off 3 bases at V and 0 bases at J, with 16 bases between the two ends. CDR3 residues: CASSSLGGDVSYEQYF. The CDR3 DNA reads as TGCGCCAGCAGCTCCTTAGGGGGGGACGTCTCCTACGAGCAGTACTTC. Variable domain in full (rest from reference TRBV5-1 and TRBJ2-7): KAGVTQTPRYLIKTRGQQVTLSCSPISGHRSVSWYQQTPGQGLQFLFEYFSETQRNKGNFPGRFSGRQFSNSRSEMNVSTLELGDSALYLCASSSLGGDVSYEQYFGPGTRLTVT.

The gene calls are TRBV28 and TRBJ2-2; TRBD2 matches at 10 bases. The CDR3 sequence is 16 residues long. With 8 bases clipped from V and 5 bases from J, the junction kept 11 bases outside the gene matches. Looked up from germline, CDR1 is MDHEN and CDR2 is SYDVKM. DNA of the CDR3: TGTGCCAGCGGGTCGCTAGCGGGGGCTCCTACCGGGGAGCTGTTTTTT. Translation: CASGSLAGAPTGELFF.

This chain uses TRBV6-6 with TRBJ1-1; 11 bases agree with TRBD1. This CDR3 is built from 14 residues. Losses at the gene ends were 4 bases for V and 7 bases for J; bases not matched to a gene: 5. Germline CDR1 is MNHNY and CDR2 is SVGAGI (reference sequence). CDR3 protein: CASSSPGQGVEAFF. The CDR3 coding sequence is TGTGCCAGCAGTTCCCCGGGACAGGGGGTTGAAGCTTTCTTT.

This rearrangement joins TRBV28 to TRBJ2-7; TRBD1 matches 7 bases. The CDR3 is 15 residues long. V dropped 4 bases and J dropped 2; count of bases not matched to a gene: 8. The V gene's germline CDR1 is MDHEN and CDR2 SYDVKM. CDR3 sequence: CASSSPSGQAYEQYF. CDR3 bases: TGTGCCAGCAGTTCGCCTTCAGGACAGGCCTACGAGCAGTACTTC.

The chain has TRBV7-6 and TRBJ2-2, with 7 bases fitting TRBD2. Per the germline V gene, CDR1 is SGHVS and CDR2 is FNYEAQ. The CDR3 length is 14 residues. V lost 2 bases, J lost 10 bases, and 7 bases stayed unmatched. This chain's CDR3 is CASSLRSGAEELFF. The DNA of the CDR3 is TGTGCCAGCAGCTTACGAAGCGGGGCAGAGGAGCTGTTTTTT.

For the CDR3, the DNA is TGTGCCAGCAGCCTAGCGGGGAGCCAAGAGACCCAGTACTTC. Translation gives CASSLAGSQETQYF. The J gene is TRBJ2-5, the V gene TRBV11-2; TRBD2 matches at 9 bases. The V and J ends lost 5 bases and 1 base, in that order; junction bases with no gene match: 2. The V gene's germline CDR1 is SGHAT and CDR2 FQNNGV. CDR3 length: 14 amino acids. The entire variable domain, with the rest obtained from reference TRBV11-2 and TRBJ2-5, is as follows: EAGVAQSPRYKIIEKRQSVAFWCNPISGHATLYWYQQILGQGPKLLIQFQNNGVVDDSQLPKDRFSAERLKGVDSTLKIQPAKLEDSAVYLCASSLAGSQETQYFGPGTRLLVL.

The rearrangement links TRBV29-1 to TRBJ2-2; possibly TRBD1 for D (5 bases). The CDR3 runs 14 residues. The ends were cut back, 4 bases at V and 7 bases at J, with 16 bases in the middle. Germline CDR1 SQVTM, CDR2 ANQGSEA. The CDR3 reads CSVGIQGRFGELFF. The CDR3 nucleotides are TGCAGCGTTGGAATTCAGGGAAGGTTCGGGGAGCTGTTTTTT.

This chain joins TRBV11-2 and TRBJ2-1, with 8 bases fitting TRBD1. Per the germline V gene, CDR1 is SGHAT and CDR2 is FQNNGV. J gave up 10 bases and V 5 bases, and 4 bases lay outside the gene matches. This CDR3 contains 12 residues. The CDR3 DNA is TGTGCCAGCAGCAGGGACAGGCGGGAGCAGTTCTTC. Translated: CASSRDRREQFF.

This chain connects TRBV6-5 to TRBJ2-7, with D unclear. Between the trimmed V and J ends, which lost 6 bases and 2 bases, there was a span of 8 bases. The CDR3 is made up of 12 amino acids. Germline CDR1 MNHEY, CDR2 SVGAGI. The CDR3 nucleotides are TGTGCCAGCAGCCCCCAGACCTACGAGCAGTACTTC. It yields the protein CASSPQTYEQYF.

The chain links TRBV7-9 to TRBJ1-1, with D maybe TRBD1 (5 bases). V was pared by 5 bases and J by 7 bases, with 17 bases between. This CDR3 is built from 14 residues. The V gene's germline CDR1 is SEHNR and CDR2 FQNEAQ (reference sequence). The CDR3, as DNA: TGTGCCAGCAGCCCGATGTCTACAGGTTATGAAGCTTTCTTT. Protein: CASSPMSTGYEAFF.

This chain links TRBV10-3 with TRBJ2-1, with TRBD1 matching 8 bases. CDR3 length: 15 residues. Germline V gene lookup returns CDR1 ENHRY and CDR2 SYGVKD. With V trimmed by 5 bases and J by 0 bases, 3 bases remained unmatched. The CDR3 here is CAISRQGNSYNEQFF. The CDR3 region has the DNA TGTGCCATCAGTAGACAGGGGAACTCCTACAATGAGCAGTTCTTC.

V gene TRBV11-2 combines with J gene TRBJ1-2, with D perhaps matching TRBD1 (5 bases). The CDR3 is 13 residues long. The V and J ends lost 4 bases and 4 bases respectively, with 10 bases between them. Germline CDR1 and CDR2: SGHAT and FQNNGV. DNA of the CDR3: TGTGCCAGCAGCTCGTCCGGGGGCTATGGCTACACCTTC. Translating gives CASSSSGGYGYTF. Together with reference TRBV11-2 and TRBJ1-2, the CDR3 gives the full variable domain: EAGVAQSPRYKIIEKRQSVAFWCNPISGHATLYWYQQILGQGPKLLIQFQNNGVVDDSQLPKDRFSAERLKGVDSTLKIQPAKLEDSAVYLCASSSSGGYGYTFGSGTRLTVV.

V usage is TRBV27 and J usage is TRBJ2-2; TRBD2 aligns across 11 bases. This CDR3 has 15 amino acids. V lost 5 bases to trimming and J lost 4 bases; unmatched junction nucleotides: 3. Germline CDR1 MNHEY, CDR2 SMNVEV (reference sequence). Here the CDR3 DNA reads TGTGCCAGCAGTCCTCTAGCGGGGGGCACCGGGGAGCTGTTTTTT. This sequence encodes CASSPLAGGTGELFF.

This chain joins TRBV19 and TRBJ1-1, with D perhaps TRBD1 (6 bases). The CDR3 loop spans 11 amino acids. The germline V gene encodes CDR1 LNHDA and CDR2 SQIVND (reference sequence). V was trimmed by 5 bases and J by 8 bases, leaving 9 bases between them. CDR3 in DNA: TGTGCCAGTAGTGTCGACAGGGAAGCTTTCTTT. Translating it yields CASSVDREAFF.

The chain joins TRBV5-1 to TRBJ2-5; 9 bases match TRBD2. The CDR3 length is 15 residues. V gave up 5 bases and J gave up 1 base; unmatched junction bases: 6. Germline assignment: CDR1 SGHRS and CDR2 YFSETQ. The CDR3 loop is CASSLPAGGQETQYF. CDR3 bases: TGCGCCAGCAGTCTACCAGCGGGGGGCCAAGAGACCCAGTACTTC. Looking up the rest from reference TRBV5-1 and TRBJ2-5 gives the full variable domain: KAGVTQTPRYLIKTRGQQVTLSCSPISGHRSVSWYQQTPGQGLQFLFEYFSETQRNKGNFPGRFSGRQFSNSRSEMNVSTLELGDSALYLCASSLPAGGQETQYFGPGTRLLVL.

The chain couples TRBV9 to TRBJ1-3; no reliable D call. The CDR3 is 19 amino acids. V was shortened by 3 bases and J by 1 base, with 23 bases between the two germline ends. Germline V lookup: CDR1 SGDLS, CDR2 YYNGEE. Here the CDR3 DNA reads TGTGCCAGCAGCGCCGTCGCCTCACCACAGATATCATCTGGAAACACCATATATTTT. Its translation: CASSAVASPQISSGNTIYF.

The CDR3: CASSISQQETQYF. DNA for the CDR3: TGTGCCAGTAGTATTTCCCAGCAAGAGACCCAGTACTTC. The V gene is TRBV19, the J gene TRBJ2-5; D call uncertain. CDR3 length: 13 amino acids. V was trimmed by 3 bases and J by 2 bases, leaving 7 bases between them. CDR1 and CDR2 from the germline V gene are LNHDA and SQIVND (reference sequence).

This chain links TRBV27 with TRBJ2-2, with TRBD1 as a possible D gene (7 bases). Germline values: CDR1 MNHEY, CDR2 SMNVEV (reference sequence). The CDR3 runs to 19 residues. Trimming removed 7 bases from V and 2 bases from J, with 26 bases in between. The CDR3 nucleotides are TGTGCCAGCACCCTTTGGAGAGGGGGCGGGATTGTAAACACCGGGGAGCTGTTTTTT. It encodes CASTLWRGGGIVNTGELFF.

This clone has a handful of counts. The chain has TRBV2 and TRBJ1-6; D call uncertain. The germline gives CDR1 SNHLY, CDR2 FYNNEI. The CDR3 runs to 14 residues. The V end was cut by 7 bases, the J end by 8 bases, with 15 bases between. CDR3 sequence reads: CASILESSDSPLHF. CDR3 bases: TGTGCCAGCATTCTGGAGTCGTCCGATTCACCCCTCCACTTT.